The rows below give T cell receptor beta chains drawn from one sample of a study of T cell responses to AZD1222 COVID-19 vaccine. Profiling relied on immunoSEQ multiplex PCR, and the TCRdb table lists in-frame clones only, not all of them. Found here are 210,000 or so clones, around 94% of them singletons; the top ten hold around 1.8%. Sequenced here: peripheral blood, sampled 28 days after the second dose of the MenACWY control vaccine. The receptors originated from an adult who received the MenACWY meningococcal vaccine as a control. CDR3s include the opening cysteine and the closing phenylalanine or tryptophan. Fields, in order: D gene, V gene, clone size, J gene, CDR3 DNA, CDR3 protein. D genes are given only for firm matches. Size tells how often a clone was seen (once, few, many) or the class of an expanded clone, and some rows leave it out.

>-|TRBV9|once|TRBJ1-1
TGTGCCAGCAGCGTAGATCCGGGGCAGAACACTGAAGCTTTCTTT
CASSVDPGQNTEAFF
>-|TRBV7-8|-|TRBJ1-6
TGTGCCAGCAGCCCCCGCGGGGAGAATTCACCCCTCCACTTT
CASSPRGENSPLHF
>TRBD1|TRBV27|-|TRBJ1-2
TGTGCCAGCAGTTTAAGGCACAGGGGATTATTCTATGGCTACACCTTC
CASSLRHRGLFYGYTF
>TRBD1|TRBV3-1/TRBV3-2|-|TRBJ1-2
TGTGCCAGCAGTCGGACAGGTATTACCTATGGCTACACCTTC
CASSRTGITYGYTF
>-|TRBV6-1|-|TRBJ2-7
TGTGCCAGCAGTGACCTGCCCTCCGAGCAGTACTTC
CASSDLPSEQYF
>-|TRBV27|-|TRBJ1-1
TGTGCCAGCAGTTTGAGAGGGGCAGGCACTGAAGCTTTCTTT
CASSLRGAGTEAFF
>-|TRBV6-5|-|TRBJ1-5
TGTGCCAGCAGTTCGGACAGAAATCAGCCCCAGCATTTT
CASSSDRNQPQHF
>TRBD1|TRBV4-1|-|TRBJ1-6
TGCGCCAGCAGCCAAGAAGTGAGGACAGGGCCATCACCCCTCCACTTT
CASSQEVRTGPSPLHF
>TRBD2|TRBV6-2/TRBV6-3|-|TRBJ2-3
TGTGCCAGCAGACCTAGCGGGGCCGCTAGCACAGATACGCAGTATTTT
CASRPSGAASTDTQYF
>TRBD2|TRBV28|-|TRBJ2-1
TGTGCCAGCAAAGGTTCGGGACTAGGAGAGCAGTTCTTC
CASKGSGLGEQFF
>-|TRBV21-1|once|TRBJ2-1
TGCACTCAACCGGGACTAGCTCATACCAGCGAGCAGTTCTTC
CTQPGLAHTSEQFF
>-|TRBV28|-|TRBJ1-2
TGTGCCAGCAGCCTGGCGGGAGGAGATGGCTACACCTTC
CASSLAGGDGYTF
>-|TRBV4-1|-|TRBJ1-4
TGCGCCAGCAGCCAAATCGATGTCGCGGACTCTTCTAATGAAAAACTGTTTTTT
CASSQIDVADSSNEKLFF
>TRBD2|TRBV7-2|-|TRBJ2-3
TGTGCCAGCAGCTTCCAAGGGACTAGCGGGGGGGTCAGCACAGATACGCAGTATTTT
CASSFQGTSGGVSTDTQYF
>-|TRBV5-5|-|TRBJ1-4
TGTGCCAGCAGCCCCACAGGGTCCGAAAAACTGTTTTTT
CASSPTGSEKLFF
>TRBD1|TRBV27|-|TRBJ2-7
TGTGCCAGCAGTCGGGACAGCTCCTACGAGCAGTACTTC
CASSRDSSYEQYF
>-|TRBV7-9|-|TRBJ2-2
TGTGCCAGCAGCTTATTAGAGGGGCCCACCGGGGAGCTGTTTTTT
CASSLLEGPTGELFF
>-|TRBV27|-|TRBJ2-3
TGTGCCAGCAGTTTATTCCATGGAGATACGCAGTATTTT
CASSLFHGDTQYF
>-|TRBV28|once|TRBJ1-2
TGTGCCAGCACCAAAGTGCTCATAAGACGCTATGGCTACACCTTC
CASTKVLIRRYGYTF
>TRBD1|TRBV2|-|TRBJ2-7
TGTGCCAGCAGGGAGGACAGGGCCCTCTCCTACGAGCAGTACTTC
CASREDRALSYEQYF
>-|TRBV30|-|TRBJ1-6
TGTGCCTGGAGTCGGAATAATTCACCCCTCCACTTT
CAWSRNNSPLHF
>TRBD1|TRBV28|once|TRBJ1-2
TGTGCCAGCAATAACGGACAGGGGAACGGCTACACCTTC
CASNNGQGNGYTF
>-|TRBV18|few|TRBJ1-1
TGTGCCAGCTCACTATATTCGGGGGGGTCGGTGAACACTGAAGCTTTCTTT
CASSLYSGGSVNTEAFF
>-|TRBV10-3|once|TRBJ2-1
TGTGCCATCAGGACCCCCAAGCGGTGGTCTGAGCAGTTCTTC
CAIRTPKRWSEQFF
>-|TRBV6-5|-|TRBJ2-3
TGTGCCGCACTGTACGACACAAGCACAGATACGCAGTATTTT
CAALYDTSTDTQYF
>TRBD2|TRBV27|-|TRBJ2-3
TGTGCCAGCAGCACACTAGCGGACACAGATACGCAGTATTTT
CASSTLADTDTQYF
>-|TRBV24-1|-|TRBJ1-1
TGTGCCACCCCCAGACAGTACATGAACACTGAAGCTTTCTTT
CATPRQYMNTEAFF